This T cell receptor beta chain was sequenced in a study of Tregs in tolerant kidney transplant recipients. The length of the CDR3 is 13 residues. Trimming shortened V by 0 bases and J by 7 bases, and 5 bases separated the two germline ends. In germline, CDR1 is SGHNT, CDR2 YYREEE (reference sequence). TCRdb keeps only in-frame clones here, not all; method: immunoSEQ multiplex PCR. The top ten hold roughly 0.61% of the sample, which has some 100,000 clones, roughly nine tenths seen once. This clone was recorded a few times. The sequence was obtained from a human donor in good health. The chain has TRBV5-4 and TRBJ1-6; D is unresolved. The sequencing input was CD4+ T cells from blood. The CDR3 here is CASSLDWNSPLHF. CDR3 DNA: TGTGCCAGCAGCTTGGATTGGAATTCACCCCTCCACTTT.